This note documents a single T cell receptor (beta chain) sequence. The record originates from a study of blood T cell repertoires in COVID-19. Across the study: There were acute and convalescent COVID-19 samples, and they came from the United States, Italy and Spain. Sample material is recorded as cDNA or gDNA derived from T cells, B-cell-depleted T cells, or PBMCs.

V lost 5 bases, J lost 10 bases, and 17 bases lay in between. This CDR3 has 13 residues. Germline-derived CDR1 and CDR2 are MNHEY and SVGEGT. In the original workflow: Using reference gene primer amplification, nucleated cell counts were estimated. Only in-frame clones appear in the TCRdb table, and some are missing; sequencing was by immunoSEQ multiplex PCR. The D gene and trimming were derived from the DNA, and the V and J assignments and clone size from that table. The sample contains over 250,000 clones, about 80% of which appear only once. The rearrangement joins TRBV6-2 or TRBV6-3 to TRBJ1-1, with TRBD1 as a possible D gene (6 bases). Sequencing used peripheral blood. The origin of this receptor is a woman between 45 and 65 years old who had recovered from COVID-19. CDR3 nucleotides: TGTGCCAGCAGTCCAGCGGGGGGCGGGGGAGCTTTCTTT. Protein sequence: CASSPAGGGGAFF.